The 27 T cell receptor beta chains listed next were all sequenced from one sample in a study of CD8+ T cells in alopecia areata. RNA was extracted and reverse transcribed into cDNA as the sequencing template. Method: immunoSEQ multiplex PCR; TCRdb's copy keeps in-frame clones and lacks some. The sample includes roughly 200,000 clones, around three fifths of them seen just once. The treatment: oral pan-JAK inhibitor, 5-10 mg twice daily. This sample comprised CD8+ T cells sorted from blood, obtained at week 24, from a patient treated with tofacitinib. Every receptor here comes from a human donor with alopecia areata.

The rearrangement joins TRBV4-1 to TRBJ1-2, with TRBD1 as a possible D gene (5 bases). The germline gives CDR1 MGHRA, CDR2 YSYEKL. V dropped 2 bases and J dropped 7 bases, with 11 bases sitting between them. The CDR3 has 13 amino acids. The CDR3 bases are TGCGCCAGCAGCCAACCGATGACAGCTGGCTACACCTTC. It specifies CASSQPMTAGYTF.

The rearrangement uses TRBV13 and TRBJ1-3; no reliable D call. CDR3 length: 16 residues. The germline V gene has CDR1 PRHDT and CDR2 FYEKMQ (reference sequence). V lost 2 bases, J lost 2 bases, and 13 bases lay in between. The CDR3 is CASSLISRQTGNTIYF. CDR3 DNA: TGTGCCAGCAGCTTAATAAGTCGCCAGACTGGAAACACCATATATTTT.

The chain has TRBV2 and TRBJ2-5; 7 bases match TRBD1. V shed 6 bases and J 5 bases; nucleotides not matched to a gene: 3. The CDR3 contains 12 residues. Germline CDR1 and CDR2: SNHLY and FYNNEI. The CDR3 is CASRTGLETQYF. CDR3 DNA: TGTGCCAGCAGGACAGGGTTGGAGACCCAGTACTTC. Full variable domain (rest looked up from reference TRBV2 and TRBJ2-5): EPEVTQTPSHQVTQMGQEVILRCVPISNHLYFYWYRQILGQKVEFLVSFYNNEISEKSEIFDDQFSVERPDGSNFTLKIRSTKLEDSAMYFCASRTGLETQYFGPGTRLLVL.

This clone was seen a handful of times. The CDR3 reads CRGGTEAFF. CDR3 nucleotides: TGCAGGGGGGGCACTGAAGCTTTCTTT. The rearrangement joins TRBV20-1 to TRBJ1-1; D may be TRBD1 (5 bases). The CDR3 runs 9 residues. CDR1 DFQATT and CDR2 SNEGSKA come from the germline V gene (reference sequence).

The table lists this clone with a few counts. The CDR3 region has the DNA TGCAGCGTTGAATTGTACGGCGGGGCTAACTATGGCTACACCTTC. This codes for CSVELYGGANYGYTF. V usage is TRBV29-1 and J usage is TRBJ1-2, with D uncertain. Trimming removed 2 bases at V and 0 bases at J, with 13 bases between. Per the germline V gene, CDR1 is SQVTM and CDR2 is ANQGSEA. This CDR3 comprises 15 residues. Together with reference TRBV29-1 and TRBJ1-2, the CDR3 gives the full variable domain: SAVISQKPSRDICQRGTSLTIQCQVDSQVTMMFWYRQQPGQSLTLIATANQGSEATYESGFVIDKFPISRPNLTFSTLTVSNMSPEDSSIYLCSVELYGGANYGYTFGSGTRLTVV.

The rearrangement joins TRBV7-9 to TRBJ1-5, with D tentatively TRBD1 (6 bases). The CDR3 is made up of 14 amino acids. V dropped 5 bases and J dropped 5 bases, with 13 bases sitting between them. From germline, CDR1 is SEHNR and CDR2 FQNEAQ (reference sequence). The CDR3 DNA sequence: TGTGCCAGCAGCCGGACAGCCTCCGATCAGCCCCAGCATTTT. It translates to CASSRTASDQPQHF.

In this sample, this clone turned up a few times. The V call is TRBV5-6, the J call TRBJ2-1, with a possible D match to TRBD2 (5 bases). V lost 4 bases, J lost 9 bases, and 17 bases lay in between. The CDR3 spans 14 residues. Germline loops: CDR1 SGHDT, CDR2 YYEEEE. In nucleotides, the CDR3 is TGTGCCAGCAGCCCAAACCCAGGCGGGCTTGAGCAGTTCTTC. Protein product: CASSPNPGGLEQFF.

This clone was recorded once. The chain combines TRBV11-2 with TRBJ1-1, with unresolved D. Germline lookup yields CDR1 SGHAT and CDR2 FQNNGV. V was cut by 2 bases and J by 10 bases, with 11 bases left in between. CDR3 length: 12 residues. In DNA, the CDR3 is TGTGCCAGCAGCTTAATATCATCTAGAGCTTTCTTT. Protein sequence: CASSLISSRAFF. Full variable domain (remainder filled in from reference TRBV11-2 and TRBJ1-1): EAGVAQSPRYKIIEKRQSVAFWCNPISGHATLYWYQQILGQGPKLLIQFQNNGVVDDSQLPKDRFSAERLKGVDSTLKIQPAKLEDSAVYLCASSLISSRAFFGQGTRLTVV.

This clone was seen a handful of times. DNA of the CDR3: TGTGCCAGCAGCTCAACAGGACAGGGGGCAAGAGGCTACACCTTC. Residues: CASSSTGQGARGYTF. This chain connects TRBV7-9 to TRBJ1-2; 11 nucleotides agree with TRBD1. Germline loops: CDR1 SEHNR, CDR2 FQNEAQ (reference sequence). Germline trimming cut 4 bases from V and 8 bases from J; bases unmatched to any gene: 9. The CDR3 length is 15 residues.

Concerning this clone: Within the sample, other DNA sequences also encode this same CDR3. The chain couples TRBV27 to TRBJ1-2, with 7 bases matching TRBD1. The CDR3 contains 14 residues. CDR1 and CDR2 from the germline V gene are MNHEY and SMNVEV (reference sequence). The trim removed 2 bases at V and 1 base at J, leaving 1 base unmatched. In nucleotides, the CDR3 is TGTGCCAGCAGTTTACAGGGGGGTAACTATGGCTACACCTTC. Translating it yields CASSLQGGNYGYTF.

This chain links TRBV13 with TRBJ2-7; 10 bases line up with TRBD1. The CDR3 extends over 15 amino acids. The trim removed 5 bases at V and 3 bases at J, leaving 7 bases unmatched. Per the germline V gene, CDR1 is PRHDT and CDR2 is FYEKMQ (reference sequence). The CDR3 DNA sequence: TGTGCCAGCAGCCGGGGCCGGGACAGGGGCTACGAGCAGTACTTC. As protein: CASSRGRDRGYEQYF. The variable domain in full, completed from reference TRBV13 and TRBJ2-7, reads AAGVIQSPRHLIKEKRETATLKCYPIPRHDTVYWYQQGPGQDPQFLISFYEKMQSDKGSIPDRFSAQQFSDYHSELNMSSLELGDSALYFCASSRGRDRGYEQYFGPGTRLTVT.

This sequence joins TRBV2 and TRBJ1-1; D might be TRBD1 (6 bases). From germline, CDR1 is SNHLY and CDR2 FYNNEI. V was shortened by 1 base and J by 4 bases, with 7 bases between the two germline ends. This CDR3 is 13 amino acids long. The CDR3 coding sequence is TGTGCCAGCAGTGAAGAGGGGGGCACTGAAGCTTTCTTT. Protein product: CASSEEGGTEAFF.

The chain links TRBV6-5 to TRBJ1-2; 7 bases fit TRBD1. The CDR3 is 15 residues long. J gave up 0 bases and V 6 bases, and 7 bases lay outside the gene matches. Germline V lookup: CDR1 MNHEY, CDR2 SVGAGI. The CDR3 here is CASSRDRNPNYGYTF. The CDR3 DNA reads TGTGCCAGCAGCCGGGACAGAAACCCTAACTATGGCTACACCTTC.

The genes are TRBV9 and TRBJ2-1; 7 bases line up with TRBD2. Per germline, CDR1 SGDLS and CDR2 YYNGEE. The trim removed 0 bases at V and 8 bases at J, leaving 8 bases unmatched. The CDR3 has 15 residues. In DNA form, the CDR3 reads TGTGCCAGCAGCGTAGAAGCGGGGCGCCCCCATGAGCAGTTCTTC. It is translated as CASSVEAGRPHEQFF.

The rearrangement uses TRBV30 and TRBJ1-2; D not resolved. The V end was cut by 0 bases, the J end by 2 bases, with 7 bases between. The germline V gene has CDR1 GTSNPN and CDR2 SVGIG (reference sequence). The CDR3 sequence is 13 residues long. The chain's CDR3 is CAWSVGMNYGYTF. The CDR3 region has the DNA TGTGCCTGGAGTGTGGGCATGAACTATGGCTACACCTTC.

This clone was seen a handful of times. This chain links TRBV27 with TRBJ2-1; D remains unclear. CDR1 and CDR2 (germline): MNHEY, SMNVEV (reference sequence). CDR3 size: 12 residues. Trimming took off 8 bases at V and 8 bases at J, with 13 bases between the two ends. The CDR3 is CASGSPVYEQFF. CDR3 bases: TGTGCCAGCGGAAGCCCAGTATATGAGCAGTTCTTC.

This clone was seen a few times. The chain recombines TRBV27 with TRBJ2-2; TRBD2 matches at 7 bases. V lost 7 bases and J lost 7; bases outside the gene matches: 3. Germline V lookup: CDR1 MNHEY, CDR2 SMNVEV (reference sequence). The CDR3 is 12 residues long. The CDR3 spells CASTRGDGELFF. The CDR3 DNA follows: TGTGCCAGCACACGGGGGGACGGGGAGCTGTTTTTT.

This clone was seen more than once but under ten times. This chain uses TRBV4-1 with TRBJ1-1; TRBD1 is a possible D gene (6 bases). This CDR3 contains 13 residues. The germline V and J ends were trimmed by 1 base and 7 bases, with 10 bases remaining between them. CDR1 and CDR2 (germline): MGHRA, YSYEKL. CDR3 nucleotides: TGCGCCAGCAGCCAAGGGGGGCTGCGTGAAGCTTTCTTT. Amino acids: CASSQGGLREAFF.

This clone showed up just a few times. The gene calls are TRBV5-1 and TRBJ2-1; D might be TRBD2 (5 bases). V shed 0 bases and J shed 3 bases, with 10 bases lying between them. The CDR3 is made up of 15 amino acids. The germline V gene has CDR1 SGHRS and CDR2 YFSETQ. As DNA, the CDR3 is TGCGCCAGCAGCTTGGAACCTAGCCTCTACAATGAGCAGTTCTTC. It translates to CASSLEPSLYNEQFF.

The chain employs TRBV2 and TRBJ2-1; TRBD1 matches 7 bases. The V gene end was trimmed by 6 bases and the J gene end by 6 bases; junction bases not matched to a gene: 2. Germline V lookup: CDR1 SNHLY, CDR2 FYNNEI. The CDR3 runs to 12 residues. CDR3 region: CASRGTANEQFF. The CDR3 DNA reads as TGTGCCAGCAGGGGGACAGCCAATGAGCAGTTCTTC.

This chain joins TRBV5-1 and TRBJ1-2; perhaps TRBD1 as D (6 bases). Germline V gives CDR1 SGHRS, CDR2 YFSETQ. The CDR3 has 17 residues. Trimming pared 4 bases from V and 3 bases from J, leaving 22 bases between. The CDR3 sequence: CASSTWTALSRYYGYTF. In DNA form, the CDR3 reads TGCGCCAGCAGCACCTGGACAGCGCTCTCCCGCTACTATGGCTACACCTTC.

The chain joins TRBV30 to TRBJ2-7; TRBD2 aligns across 8 bases. The germline V gene encodes CDR1 GTSNPN and CDR2 SVGIG (reference sequence). CDR3 length equals 13 residues. V shed 0 bases, J shed 6 bases, and the junction held 4 bases outside the gene matches. The CDR3 region has the DNA TGTGCCTGGAGTGTGGGTAGCGGGGTCGAGCAGTACTTC. It codes for CAWSVGSGVEQYF.

A single count supports this clone. The V gene is TRBV2, the J gene TRBJ1-2, with 9 bases identical to TRBD1. This CDR3 has 16 residues. The germline CDR1 and CDR2 sequences are SNHLY and FYNNEI. After removal of 6 bases from V and 8 bases from J, the junction contained 16 bases not matched to a gene. The CDR3 is CASSQGDRAPREGYTF. CDR3 in DNA: TGTGCCAGCAGCCAAGGGGACAGGGCGCCTCGGGAAGGCTACACCTTC.

The rearrangement links TRBV6-5 to TRBJ1-1, with unresolved D. Trimming left V 10 bases short and J 0 bases short, with 6 bases between. CDR1 is MNHEY and CDR2 is SVGAGI in the germline V gene. The CDR3 covers 11 residues. The CDR3 coding sequence is TGTGCCACGGCCTTGAACACTGAAGCTTTCTTT. Translating it yields CATALNTEAFF.

This clone was seen just once. The chain carries TRBV12-5 and TRBJ1-5; no reliable D call. The length of the CDR3 is 16 residues. With 0 bases removed from V and 2 bases from J, the gap between germline ends came to 11 bases. The germline V gene encodes CDR1 LGHNT and CDR2 FRNRAP. CDR3 sequence: CASGLVSTGGNQPQHF. CDR3 nucleotide sequence: TGTGCTAGTGGTTTGGTGTCGACTGGGGGCAATCAGCCCCAGCATTTT.

This sequence joins TRBV25-1 and TRBJ2-2; either TRBD1 or TRBD2 may supply D (5 bases each). The CDR3 has 17 residues. Per the germline V gene, CDR1 is MGHDK and CDR2 is SYGVNS. The V end lost 5 bases, the J end lost 3 bases, and 19 bases lay between the germline ends. CDR3: CASSRWGEDRYTGELFF. The CDR3 DNA reads as TGTGCCAGCAGTAGGTGGGGAGAAGACAGATACACCGGGGAGCTGTTTTTT.

V is TRBV2 and J is TRBJ2-3, with D tentatively TRBD1 (6 bases). Germline CDR1 SNHLY, CDR2 FYNNEI. This CDR3 has 17 amino acids. Trimming pared 2 bases from V and 3 bases from J, leaving 18 bases between. CDR3 nucleotide sequence: TGTGCCAGCAGTGAAAGGGCCACAGGGTTTACGACAGATACGCAGTATTTT. Amino acids: CASSERATGFTTDTQYF.